This T cell receptor (beta chain) was profiled in a study of blood T cell repertoires in COVID-19. Study processing details: Researchers report that nucleated cell counts were estimated from reference gene primer amplification. TCRdb keeps only in-frame clones here, not all; method: immunoSEQ multiplex PCR. That table gives V, J and clone size, and the DNA gave D and trimming. The repertoire consists of about 260,000 clones, with roughly 86% occurring once and the leading ten covering roughly 2%. The CDR3 totals 14 residues. The V gene lost 3 bases and the J gene lost 4 bases, with 13 bases spanning the gap. CDR1 and CDR2 from the germline V gene are SGDLS and YYNGEE.

Sequences were obtained from PBMCs or T cells enriched from blood (not recorded which). The rearrangement links TRBV9 to TRBJ1-1; perhaps TRBD1 as D (5 bases). This TCR derives from a woman between 50 and 59 years old who had recovered from COVID-19. The CDR3 loop reads CASSGSFGGTEAFF. In DNA form, the CDR3 reads TGTGCCAGCAGCGGTTCATTCGGGGGCACTGAAGCTTTCTTT. The full variable domain, rest sourced from reference TRBV9 and TRBJ1-1, is DSGVTQTPKHLITATGQRVTLRCSPRSGDLSVYWYQQSLDQGLQFLIQYYNGEERAKGNILERFSAQQFPDLHSELNLSSLELGDSALYFCASSGSFGGTEAFFGQGTRLTVV.